The T cell receptor (beta chain) described here comes from a study of OX40 agonist ivuxolimab in advanced cancers. Study summary: Patients in the trial were receiving intravenous ivuxolimab every 2 weeks, at doses of 0.01 to 10 mg/kg.

Libraries were prepared by immunoSEQ multiplex PCR; TCRdb keeps only in-frame clonotypes and omits some of them. Here the sample spans about 50,000 clones, about 81% being singletons. Germline loops: CDR1 SGHTS, CDR2 YDEGEE. This CDR3 is 15 amino acids long. V lost 4 bases, J lost 2 bases, and 8 bases stayed unmatched. The TCR was taken from an adult with an advanced solid tumor such as melanoma, head and neck, liver or kidney cancer. Sequences were derived from CD4+ or CD8+ T cells sorted from blood, sampled in a trial of the OX40 agonist ivuxolimab. The gene calls are TRBV5-8 and TRBJ1-1; 7 bases agree with TRBD1. The CDR3 loop is CASSLLTGPNTEAFF. For the CDR3, the DNA is TGTGCCAGCAGCCTTCTGACAGGGCCTAACACTGAAGCTTTCTTT.